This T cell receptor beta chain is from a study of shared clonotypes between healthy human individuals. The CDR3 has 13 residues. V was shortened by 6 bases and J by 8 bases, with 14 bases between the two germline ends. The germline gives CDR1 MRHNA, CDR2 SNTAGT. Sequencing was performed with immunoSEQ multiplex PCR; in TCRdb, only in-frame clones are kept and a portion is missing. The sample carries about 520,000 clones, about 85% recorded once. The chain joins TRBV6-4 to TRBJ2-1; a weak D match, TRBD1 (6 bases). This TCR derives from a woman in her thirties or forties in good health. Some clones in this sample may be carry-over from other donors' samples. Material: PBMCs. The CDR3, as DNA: TGTGCCAGCAGGGGGCAGGGGCGCGATGAGCAGTTCTTC. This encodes CASRGQGRDEQFF.